The source of this T cell receptor beta chain is a study of T cells after yellow fever vaccination. Whole-study context: Researchers used SMART-Seq v4 Ultra Low Input to prepare fractions that had low cell numbers.

J lost 5 bases, V lost 0 bases, and 4 bases had no gene match. The CDR3 is 16 residues long. The germline V gene has CDR1 SGHTA and CDR2 FQGTGA. For this clonotype: Its target is not known.

By 5'RACE template switching, TCR cDNA was produced, with a universal primer site and UMIs added in the process. TCRdb reprocessed the 5' RACE reads via MiXCR and lists one record per CDR3 protein. The sample shows roughly 160,000 distinct CDR3 sequences, almost 7% of them seen only once. Study-level results: Clones that expanded after primary vaccination mostly reappeared after the booster (just under 98% CD4, 88% CD8). The CD4 and CD8 compartments had a small share of their clonotypes in common.

The chain uses TRBV7-3 and TRBJ2-2; 9 bases map to TRBD1. The receptor was isolated from a man younger than 35 who received the YFV17D yellow fever vaccine. The sample here was CD4+ T cells sorted from PBMCs, taken 5 days after the first yellow fever vaccination. This CDR3 is CASSLTRTGETGELFF. The CDR3 bases are TGTGCCAGCAGCTTAACGAGGACAGGGGAGACCGGGGAGCTGTTTTTT.